Below are 17 T cell receptor beta chains sequenced from a single sample in a study of blood T cell repertoires in COVID-19 (dated by TCRdb to between 2020 and 2021). Library method: the immunoSEQ multiplex PCR assay. TCRdb stores this immuneACCESS table with in-frame sequences only. Part of the clones is absent; in the studies checked, under half of the shortfall reflects unresolved V genes, and no reason is known for the rest. The sample table lists 150,000 to 200,000 clones, around 80% of them with a count of one. The top ten hold over 9.5% of the sample. The sample was PBMCs or T cells enriched from blood (not recorded which). These receptors were obtained from a man aged 50-59 years who had recovered from COVID-19.

This chain connects TRBV25-1 to TRBJ2-5; 8 bases line up with TRBD2. Trimming cost V 6 bases and J 9 bases; bases outside gene matches: 9. Germline values: CDR1 MGHDK, CDR2 SYGVNS. The CDR3 is 13 amino acids. The CDR3: CASSGTSQKAQYF. CDR3 nucleotide sequence: TGTGCCAGCAGCGGGACTAGTCAAAAGGCCCAGTACTTC.

This CDR3 is CASSSETGVHGYTF. As DNA, the CDR3 is TGTGCCAGCAGTTCTGAGACAGGGGTGCATGGCTACACCTTC. This chain uses TRBV6-5 with TRBJ1-2, with TRBD1 identical over 8 bases. The V gene end was trimmed by 4 bases and the J gene end by 6 bases; junction bases not matched to a gene: 7. The CDR3 has 14 residues. Germline V CDR1 and CDR2: MNHEY, SVGAGI.

The genes are TRBV29-1 and TRBJ2-3; the D gene is possibly TRBD2 (7 bases). This CDR3 region has 15 residues. The V end was cut by 6 bases, the J end by 1 base, with 17 bases between. CDR1 and CDR2 from the germline V gene are SQVTM and ANQGSEA. The CDR3 DNA is TGCAGCGTCTCCCCGTGGCGGGGGCGCACAGATACGCAGTATTTT. Translated, it gives CSVSPWRGRTDTQYF.

The chain joins TRBV19 to TRBJ1-6, with D possibly being TRBD1 (6 bases). The CDR3 totals 16 residues. The V end lost 5 bases, the J end lost 7 bases, and 18 bases lay between the germline ends. Germline V gives CDR1 LNHDA, CDR2 SQIVND (reference sequence). The CDR3, as DNA: TGTGCCAGTAGTCCCCGGGGGGCGGCGGTGAATTCACCCCTCCACTTT. It encodes CASSPRGAAVNSPLHF.

This sequence joins TRBV24-1 and TRBJ2-1, with TRBD1 matching 8 bases. The CDR3 is 15 amino acids. In germline, CDR1 is KGHDR, CDR2 SFDVKD. With 4 bases clipped from V and 3 bases from J, the junction kept 4 bases outside the gene matches. The CDR3 loop is CATSDRTGNYNEQFF. The CDR3 bases are TGTGCCACCAGTGACCGGACAGGGAACTACAATGAGCAGTTCTTC.

The chain is built from TRBV4-1 and TRBJ2-1; weak D call: TRBD2 (6 bases). Trimming removed 1 base at V and 8 bases at J, with 15 bases between. Germline lookup yields CDR1 MGHRA and CDR2 YSYEKL. The CDR3 spans 15 residues. CDR3: CASSQGARGIYEQFF. In DNA, the CDR3 is TGCGCCAGCAGCCAAGGGGCGCGGGGAATCTATGAGCAGTTCTTC.

The chain combines TRBV7-3 with TRBJ1-1, with D maybe TRBD1 (6 bases). Between the trimmed V and J ends, which lost 6 bases and 3 bases, there was a span of 14 bases. Germline V gene lookup returns CDR1 SGHTA and CDR2 FQGTGA. This CDR3 contains 14 residues. Here the CDR3 reads CASRYRDSDTEAFF. CDR3 DNA sequence: TGTGCCAGCAGGTACAGGGATTCGGACACTGAAGCTTTCTTT. Using reference TRBV7-3 and TRBJ1-1 for the parts outside the CDR3, the full variable domain is GAGVSQTPSNKVTEKGKYVELRCDPISGHTALYWYRQSLGQGPEFLIYFQGTGAADDSGLPNDRFFAVRPEGSVSTLKIQRTERGDSAVYLCASRYRDSDTEAFFGQGTRLTVV.

This clone has a single count. V gene TRBV6-2 or TRBV6-3 combines with J gene TRBJ1-2; possible D gene TRBD1, 5 bases. This CDR3 is built from 13 residues. Germline CDR1 and CDR2: MNHEY and SVGEGT. V was shortened by 4 bases and J by 3 bases, with 9 bases between the two germline ends. CDR3 nucleotide sequence: TGTGCCAGCAGTTCAGGGTATGACTATGGCTACACCTTC. Translating gives CASSSGYDYGYTF.

The gene calls are TRBV3-1 (or the pseudogene TRBV3-2) and TRBJ2-1, with TRBD2 matching 13 bases. This CDR3 has 13 amino acids. V dropped 3 bases and J dropped 10; count of bases not matched to a gene: 0. CDR1 is LGHDT and CDR2 is YNNKEL in the germline V gene (reference sequence). In DNA, the CDR3 is TGTGCCAGCAGCCAGGGACTAGCGGGGGAGCAGTTCTTC. This gives the protein CASSQGLAGEQFF.

Written as DNA, the CDR3 is TGTGCCAGCAGCTTATCGACAGGTGGGACTGAAGCTTTCTTT. Its protein product is CASSLSTGGTEAFF. The chain carries TRBV7-6 and TRBJ1-1, with a weak D call TRBD1 (6 bases). CDR3 size: 14 residues. The ends were cut back, 2 bases at V and 5 bases at J, with 12 bases in the middle. Germline CDR1 reads SGHVS; CDR2 reads FNYEAQ.

The chain joins TRBV3-1 (or the pseudogene TRBV3-2) to TRBJ1-4; TRBD1 is a possible D gene (6 bases). Germline V lookup: CDR1 LGHDT, CDR2 YNNKEL (reference sequence). Trimming cost V 5 bases and J 9 bases, with 10 bases left between them. There are 12 residues in the CDR3. CDR3 DNA sequence: TGTGCCAGCAGCGTCGGACAGCAAAAACTGTTTTTT. It is translated as CASSVGQQKLFF.

The V gene is TRBV12-3 or TRBV12-4, the J gene TRBJ1-2; D gene uncertain. CDR3 length: 13 amino acids. V was pared by 5 bases and J by 6 bases, with 13 bases between. The DNA of the CDR3 is TGTGCCAGCAGTCGTGTAAGGAGGGATGGCTACACCTTC. The encoded protein is CASSRVRRDGYTF.

The V call is TRBV5-1, the J call TRBJ2-1, with a weak D call TRBD1 (6 bases). Trimming left V 2 bases short and J 3 bases short, with 9 bases between. The CDR3 sequence is 14 residues long. Germline assignment: CDR1 SGHRS and CDR2 YFSETQ. For the CDR3, the DNA is TGCGCCAGCAGCTTAGGACAGATCTACAATGAGCAGTTCTTC. Its translation is CASSLGQIYNEQFF.

This chain joins TRBV21-1 and TRBJ2-1; the DNA was not compared with TRBD1, the D call given in the table. TRBV21-1 is an annotated pseudogene. This CDR3 has 14 amino acids. The DNA for the CDR3 is TGTGCCAGCAGCAACCCCCTGCTAGACAGGGAGCAGTTCTTC. It is translated as CASSNPLLDREQFF.

This clone was seen only a few times. This chain links TRBV7-9 with TRBJ1-1; no reliable D call. This CDR3 region has 12 residues. Germline values: CDR1 SEHNR, CDR2 FQNEAQ (reference sequence). Trimming cost V 5 bases and J 7 bases, with 11 bases left between them. CDR3 bases: TGTGCCAGCAGCGTTCAGGCTTATGAAGCTTTCTTT. Its translation: CASSVQAYEAFF.

The chain is built from TRBV29-1 and TRBJ1-1, with TRBD1 as a possible D gene (5 bases). Trimming cost V 7 bases and J 8 bases, with 17 bases left between them. The CDR3 consists of 12 residues. Germline-derived CDR1 and CDR2 are SQVTM and ANQGSEA. The CDR3 sequence: CSAQRGGTEAFF. The CDR3 DNA reads as TGCAGCGCGCAACGGGGGGGAACGGAAGCTTTCTTT.

The chain is built from TRBV28 and TRBJ1-1, with 8 bases lining up with TRBD1. Germline CDR1 is MDHEN and CDR2 is SYDVKM. The CDR3 extends over 17 amino acids. V lost 8 bases and J lost 4; bases outside the gene matches: 18. The CDR3 DNA follows: TGTGCCAGCTTGACAGGGGAGTTCCCTTGGAGGAGCACTGAAGCTTTCTTT. This gives the protein CASLTGEFPWRSTEAFF.